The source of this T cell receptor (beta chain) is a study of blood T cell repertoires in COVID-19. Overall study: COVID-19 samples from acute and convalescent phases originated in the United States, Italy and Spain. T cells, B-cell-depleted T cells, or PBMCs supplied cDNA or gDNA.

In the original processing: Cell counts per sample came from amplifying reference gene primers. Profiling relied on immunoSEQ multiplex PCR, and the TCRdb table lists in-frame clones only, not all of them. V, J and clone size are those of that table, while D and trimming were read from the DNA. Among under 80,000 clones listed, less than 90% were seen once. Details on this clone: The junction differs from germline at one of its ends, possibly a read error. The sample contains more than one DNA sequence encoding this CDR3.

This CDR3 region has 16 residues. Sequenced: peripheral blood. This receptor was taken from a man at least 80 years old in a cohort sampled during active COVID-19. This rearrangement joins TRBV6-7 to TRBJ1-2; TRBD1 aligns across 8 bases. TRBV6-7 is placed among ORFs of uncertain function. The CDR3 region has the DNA TGTGCCAGCAGACCCCCCGCGGACAGGGAGTCCTATGGTTACACCTTC. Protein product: CASRPPADRESYGYTF.